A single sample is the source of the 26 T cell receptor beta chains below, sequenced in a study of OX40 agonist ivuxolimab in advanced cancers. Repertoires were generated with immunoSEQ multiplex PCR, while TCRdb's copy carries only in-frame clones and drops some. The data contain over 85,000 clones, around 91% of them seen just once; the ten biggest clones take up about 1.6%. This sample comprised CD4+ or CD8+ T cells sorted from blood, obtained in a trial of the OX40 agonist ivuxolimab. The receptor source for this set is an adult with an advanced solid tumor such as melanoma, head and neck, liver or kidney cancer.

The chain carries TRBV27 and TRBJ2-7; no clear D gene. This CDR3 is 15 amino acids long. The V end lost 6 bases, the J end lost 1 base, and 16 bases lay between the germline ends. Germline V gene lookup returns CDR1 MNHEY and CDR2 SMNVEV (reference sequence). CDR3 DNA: TGTGCCAGCAGCGAAGCTAGGTTCCTATCCTACGAGCAGTACTTC. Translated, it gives CASSEARFLSYEQYF.

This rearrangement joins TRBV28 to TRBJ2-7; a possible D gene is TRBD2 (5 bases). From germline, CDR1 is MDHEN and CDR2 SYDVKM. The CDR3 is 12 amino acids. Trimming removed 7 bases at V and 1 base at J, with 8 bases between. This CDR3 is CASNRDSYEQYF. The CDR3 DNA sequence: TGTGCCAGCAACCGGGATTCCTACGAGCAGTACTTC.

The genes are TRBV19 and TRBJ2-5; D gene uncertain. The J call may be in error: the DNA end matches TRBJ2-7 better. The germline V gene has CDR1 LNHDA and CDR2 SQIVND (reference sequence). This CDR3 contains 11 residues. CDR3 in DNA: TGTGCCAGTAGTATCGGGTACGAGCAGTACTTC. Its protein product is CASSIGYEQYF.

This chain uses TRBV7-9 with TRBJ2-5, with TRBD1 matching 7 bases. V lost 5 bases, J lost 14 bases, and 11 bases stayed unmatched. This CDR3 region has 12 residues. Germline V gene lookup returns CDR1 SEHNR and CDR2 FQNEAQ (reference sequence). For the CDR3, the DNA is TGTGCCAGCAGCAAACCTACAGGGGCCCTATACTTC. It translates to CASSKPTGALYF.

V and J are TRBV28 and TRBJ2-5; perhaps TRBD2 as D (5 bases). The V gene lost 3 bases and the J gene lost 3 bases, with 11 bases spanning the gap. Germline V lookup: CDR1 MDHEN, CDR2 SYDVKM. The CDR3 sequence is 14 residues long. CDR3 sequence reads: CASSFTDWKETQYF. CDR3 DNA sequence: TGTGCCAGCAGTTTTACGGACTGGAAAGAGACCCAGTACTTC.

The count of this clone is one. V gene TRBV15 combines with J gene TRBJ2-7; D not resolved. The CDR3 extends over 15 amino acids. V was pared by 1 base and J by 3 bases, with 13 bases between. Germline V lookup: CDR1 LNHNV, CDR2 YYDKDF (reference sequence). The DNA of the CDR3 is TGTGCCACCAGCAGAGGTCTCACAGAGATCTACGAGCAGTACTTC. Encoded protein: CATSRGLTEIYEQYF.

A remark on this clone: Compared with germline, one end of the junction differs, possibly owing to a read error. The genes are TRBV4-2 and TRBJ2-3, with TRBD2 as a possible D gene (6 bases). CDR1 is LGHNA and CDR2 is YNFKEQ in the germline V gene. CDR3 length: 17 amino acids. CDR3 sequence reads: CASSQIAGARGTDTQYF. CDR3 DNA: TGTGCCAGCAGCCAGATCGCCGGGGCGCGGGGCACGGATACGCAGTATTTT.

CDR3 nucleotide sequence: TGTGCCAGCAGCTTAGCCGGTACTAATAACATTCAGTACTTC. Amino acids: CASSLAGTNNIQYF. The chain is built from TRBV11-2 and TRBJ2-4; D is uncertain. Trimming stripped 1 base from V and 7 bases from J, with 11 bases between. Per germline, CDR1 SGHAT and CDR2 FQNNGV. The CDR3 totals 14 residues.

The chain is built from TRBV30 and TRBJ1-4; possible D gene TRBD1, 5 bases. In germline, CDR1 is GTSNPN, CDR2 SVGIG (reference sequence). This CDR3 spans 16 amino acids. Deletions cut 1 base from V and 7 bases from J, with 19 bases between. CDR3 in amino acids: CAWSEYGAPRSEKLFF. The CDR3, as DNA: TGTGCCTGGAGTGAATATGGGGCCCCACGGAGTGAAAAACTGTTTTTT.

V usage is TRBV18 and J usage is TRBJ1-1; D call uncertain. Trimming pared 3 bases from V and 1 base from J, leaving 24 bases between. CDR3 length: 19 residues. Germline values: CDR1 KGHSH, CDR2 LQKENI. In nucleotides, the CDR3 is TGTGCCAGCTCACCGGATAGGCGCCCCCAACGCCTCGGGAACACTGAAGCTTTCTTT. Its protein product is CASSPDRRPQRLGNTEAFF.

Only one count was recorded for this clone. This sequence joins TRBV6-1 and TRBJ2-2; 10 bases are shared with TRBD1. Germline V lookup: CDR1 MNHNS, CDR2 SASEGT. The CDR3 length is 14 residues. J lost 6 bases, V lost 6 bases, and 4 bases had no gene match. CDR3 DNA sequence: TGTGCCAGCAGCGAGACAGGGGGCCCCGGGGAGCTGTTTTTT. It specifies CASSETGGPGELFF.

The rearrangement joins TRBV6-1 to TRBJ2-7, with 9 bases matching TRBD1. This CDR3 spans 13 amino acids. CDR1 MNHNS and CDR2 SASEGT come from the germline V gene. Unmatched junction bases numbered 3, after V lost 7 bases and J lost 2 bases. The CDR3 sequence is CASNRQGAYEQYF. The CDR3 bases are TGTGCCAGCAACAGACAGGGGGCCTACGAGCAGTACTTC.

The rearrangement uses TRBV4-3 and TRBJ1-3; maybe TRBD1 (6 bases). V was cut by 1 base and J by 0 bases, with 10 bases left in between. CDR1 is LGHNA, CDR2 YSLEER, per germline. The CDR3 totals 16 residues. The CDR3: CASSQGQVSSGNTIYF. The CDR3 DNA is TGCGCCAGCAGCCAAGGACAGGTTAGCTCTGGAAACACCATATATTTT.

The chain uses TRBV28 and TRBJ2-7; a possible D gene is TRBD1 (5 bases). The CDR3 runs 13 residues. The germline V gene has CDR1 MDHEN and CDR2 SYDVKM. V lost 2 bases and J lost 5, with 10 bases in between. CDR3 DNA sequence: TGTGCCAGCAGTTTACAGGGAACCCACGAGCAGTACTTC. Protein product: CASSLQGTHEQYF.

The CDR3, as DNA: TGTGCCAGCAGCTTAGAACGGCGGTCCTACGAGCAGTACTTC. Residues: CASSLERRSYEQYF. The chain combines TRBV7-9 with TRBJ2-5; D gene unclear. The J call may be incorrect, as the DNA end agrees better with TRBJ2-7. The length of the CDR3 is 14 residues. Per germline, CDR1 SEHNR and CDR2 FQNEAQ (reference sequence).

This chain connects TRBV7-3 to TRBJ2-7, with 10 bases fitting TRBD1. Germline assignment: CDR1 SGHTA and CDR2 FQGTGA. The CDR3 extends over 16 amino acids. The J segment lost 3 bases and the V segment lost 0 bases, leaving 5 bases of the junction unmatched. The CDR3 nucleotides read TGTGCCAGCAGCTTAACCCTTGGGACAGGGGACTACGAGCAGTACTTC. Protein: CASSLTLGTGDYEQYF.

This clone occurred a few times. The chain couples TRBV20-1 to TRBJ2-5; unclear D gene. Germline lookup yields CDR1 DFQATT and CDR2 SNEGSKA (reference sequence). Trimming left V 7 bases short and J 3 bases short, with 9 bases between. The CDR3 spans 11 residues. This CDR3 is CSENREETQYF. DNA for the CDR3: TGCAGTGAAAACAGAGAAGAGACCCAGTACTTC.

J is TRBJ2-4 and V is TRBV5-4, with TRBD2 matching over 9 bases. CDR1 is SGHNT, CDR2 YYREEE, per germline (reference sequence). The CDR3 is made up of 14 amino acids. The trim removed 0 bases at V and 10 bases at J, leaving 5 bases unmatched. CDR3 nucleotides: TGTGCCAGCAGCTTGGAAGTAGCGGGAGATATTCAGTACTTC. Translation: CASSLEVAGDIQYF.

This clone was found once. The chain's CDR3 is CASRSAGTMNTEAFF. The CDR3 DNA sequence: TGTGCCAGTAGGTCGGCAGGGACGATGAACACTGAAGCTTTCTTT. The rearrangement uses TRBV19 and TRBJ1-1, with D possibly matching TRBD1 (5 bases). This CDR3 contains 15 residues. Trimming cost V 6 bases and J 0 bases, with 14 bases left between them. Germline lookup yields CDR1 LNHDA and CDR2 SQIVND (reference sequence).

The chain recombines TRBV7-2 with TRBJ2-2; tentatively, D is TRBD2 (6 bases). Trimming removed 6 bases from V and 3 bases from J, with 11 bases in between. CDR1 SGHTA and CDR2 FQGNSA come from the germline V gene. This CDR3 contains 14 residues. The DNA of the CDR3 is TGTGCCAGCAGGGAGACTAGTTACACCGGGGAGCTGTTTTTT. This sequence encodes CASRETSYTGELFF.

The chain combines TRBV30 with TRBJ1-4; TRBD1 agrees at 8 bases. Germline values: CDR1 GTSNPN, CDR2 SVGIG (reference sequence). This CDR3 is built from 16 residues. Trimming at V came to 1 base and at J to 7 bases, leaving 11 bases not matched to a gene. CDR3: CAWSAKPPDRAEKLFF. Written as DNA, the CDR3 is TGTGCCTGGAGTGCAAAACCACCGGACAGGGCTGAAAAACTGTTTTTT.

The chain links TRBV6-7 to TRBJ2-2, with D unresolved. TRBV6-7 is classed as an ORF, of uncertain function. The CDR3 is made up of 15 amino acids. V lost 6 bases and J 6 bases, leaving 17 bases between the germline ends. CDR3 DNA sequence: TGTGCCAGCAGCCCCGACCCCGAAGGCTCCGGGGAGCTGTTTTTT. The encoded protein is CASSPDPEGSGELFF.

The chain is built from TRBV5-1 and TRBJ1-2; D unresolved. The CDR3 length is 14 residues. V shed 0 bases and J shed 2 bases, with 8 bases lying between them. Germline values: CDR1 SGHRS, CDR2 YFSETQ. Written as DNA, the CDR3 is TGCGCCAGCAGCTTGGCCGAGACGAACTATGGCTACACCTTC. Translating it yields CASSLAETNYGYTF.

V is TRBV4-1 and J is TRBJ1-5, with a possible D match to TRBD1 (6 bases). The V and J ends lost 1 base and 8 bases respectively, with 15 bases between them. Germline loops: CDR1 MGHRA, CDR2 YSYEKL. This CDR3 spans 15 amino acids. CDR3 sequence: CASSQGSVRGEPQHF. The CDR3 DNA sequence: TGCGCCAGCAGCCAAGGTTCAGTAAGGGGGGAGCCCCAGCATTTT.

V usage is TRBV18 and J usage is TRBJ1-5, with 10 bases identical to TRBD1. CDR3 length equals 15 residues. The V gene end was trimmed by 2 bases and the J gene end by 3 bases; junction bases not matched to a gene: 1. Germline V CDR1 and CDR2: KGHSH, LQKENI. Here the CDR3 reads CASSPGTGANQPQHF. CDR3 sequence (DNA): TGTGCCAGCTCACCAGGGACAGGGGCCAATCAGCCCCAGCATTTT.

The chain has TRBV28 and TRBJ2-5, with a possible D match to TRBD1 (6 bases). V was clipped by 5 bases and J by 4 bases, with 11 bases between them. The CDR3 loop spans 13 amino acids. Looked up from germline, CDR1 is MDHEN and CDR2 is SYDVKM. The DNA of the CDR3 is TGTGCCAGCAGTAGACAGGTCTCAGAGACCCAGTACTTC. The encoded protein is CASSRQVSETQYF.